A single TCR beta chain is shown here with its context. This CDR3 has 17 residues. The J segment lost 4 bases and the V segment lost 1 base, leaving 7 bases of the junction unmatched. Primers used in a second PCR of roughly 6 to 11 cycles were a sample-barcoded 5' primer and a J-beta primer mix. TCRdb called the 5' RACE reads again in MiXCR, with one record for every CDR3 protein. The data hold hundreds of thousands of distinct CDR3 sequences, with roughly 35% observed a single time. With each sample, at least 6 micrograms of total RNA were extracted. This sample is part of a study of blood T cells in healthy people across ages.

Sequencing was carried out using blood. The genes are TRBV12-3 or TRBV12-4 and TRBJ2-2, with TRBD1 matching over 9 bases. This clonotype originated in a man younger than 35 in good health. The chain's CDR3 is CASSLGFGTGSTGELFF. Written as DNA, the CDR3 is TGTGCCAGCAGTTTAGGTTTTGGGACAGGGTCCACCGGGGAGCTGTTTTTT.